Sequencing of this T cell receptor beta chain was carried out in a study of molecular identifiers for immune sequencing clone quantification. This clonotype was seen many times. In preparing bulk TCR libraries, previously described methods and listed TCR primers were used. TCRdb used MiXCR to reprocess the PCR reads, holding one entry per CDR3 protein. In the table there are about 630,000 distinct CDR3 sequences, 25% of which are singletons. CDR1 is SQVTM and CDR2 is ANQGSEA in the germline V gene. The CDR3 length is 11 residues. The V gene end was trimmed by 3 bases and the J gene end by 6 bases; junction bases not matched to a gene: 2. Naive CD8 libraries were made from roughly 21,000 to 960,000 sorted cells, and they used 10%, 30% or 50% RNA.

The chain uses TRBV29-1 and TRBJ2-7; 7 bases map to TRBD1. The sequenced sample was naive CD8+ T cells from blood, with Jurkat cell RNA spiked in. The subset here: FACS-sorted CD8+CD4-CCR7+CD45RA+ naive T cells. This TCR was sampled from a human donor in good health. Some libraries in this study had Jurkat cell RNA spiked in. The CDR3, as DNA: TGCAGCGTTGATCCAGGGGGCGAGCAGTACTTC. Encoded protein: CSVDPGGEQYF.